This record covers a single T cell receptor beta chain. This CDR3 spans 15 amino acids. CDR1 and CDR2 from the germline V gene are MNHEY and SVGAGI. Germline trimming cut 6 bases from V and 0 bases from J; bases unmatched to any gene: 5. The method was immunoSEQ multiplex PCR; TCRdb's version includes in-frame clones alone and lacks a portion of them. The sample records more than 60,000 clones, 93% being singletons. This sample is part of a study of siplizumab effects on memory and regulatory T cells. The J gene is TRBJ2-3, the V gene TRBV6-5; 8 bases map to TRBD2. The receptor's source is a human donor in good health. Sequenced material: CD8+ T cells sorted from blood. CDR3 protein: CASRTSDDSTDTQYF. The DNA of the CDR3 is TGTGCCAGCAGGACTAGCGACGACAGCACAGATACGCAGTATTTT.